Following are 21 T cell receptor beta chains from one sample sequenced in a study of T cell repertoires in cytomegalovirus infection. In TCRdb, the reads were re-called with MiXCR into one record per CDR3 protein. The table lists some 350,000 distinct CDR3 sequences, approximately 30% of them singletons. Their specific antigens are unknown. The sequencing used cultured PBMCs, collected from culture after CMV antigen stimulation. The source is a human donor in good health (CMV status not recorded). Some clones in this sample may be carry-over from other donors' samples.

The count of this clonotype is one. This chain joins TRBV6-5 and TRBJ1-1, with a weak D call TRBD1 (6 bases). The CDR3 has 14 residues. The V end lost 4 bases, the J end lost 0 bases, and 9 bases lay between the germline ends. Per the germline V gene, CDR1 is MNHEY and CDR2 is SVGAGI. This CDR3 reads CASSSGEMNTEAFF. CDR3 bases: TGTGCCAGCAGTTCAGGGGAAATGAACACTGAAGCTTTCTTT.

This rearrangement joins TRBV6-5 to TRBJ1-3; 9 bases fit TRBD1. With 5 bases clipped from V and 4 bases from J, the junction kept 12 bases outside the gene matches. CDR1 and CDR2 from the germline V gene are MNHEY and SVGAGI. The CDR3 spans 17 residues. CDR3 DNA: TGTGCCAGCAGTCCGGGACAGGGATTTTCTTCCGGAAACACCATATATTTT. This translates into CASSPGQGFSSGNTIYF.

This sequence joins TRBV4-3 and TRBJ2-1; 14 bases are a match to TRBD2. Germline assignment: CDR1 LGHNA and CDR2 YSLEER. V was pared by 0 bases and J by 4 bases, with 5 bases of the junction left unmatched. CDR3 size: 18 residues. CDR3 sequence (DNA): TGCGCCAGCAGCCAAGATCGACTAGCGGGAGGGGGGTACAATGAGCAGTTCTTC. It codes for CASSQDRLAGGGYNEQFF.

Ten or more counts support this clonotype. The V gene is TRBV7-6, the J gene TRBJ2-5, with 8 bases aligning to TRBD2. Germline CDR1 SGHVS, CDR2 FNYEAQ. The V segment lost 5 bases and the J segment 5 bases; nucleotides outside the gene matches: 13. There are 16 residues in the CDR3. The CDR3 nucleotides read TGTGCCAGCAGCCCCACCTCGGGCGGGAGGCCCGAGACCCAGTACTTC. It specifies CASSPTSGGRPETQYF.

This clonotype was counted many times. The V and J genes are TRBV7-2 and TRBJ2-4; D not certain. V lost 1 base to trimming and J lost 4 bases, with 20 bases between them. Germline assignment: CDR1 SGHTA and CDR2 FQGNSA. This CDR3 has 18 residues. CDR3: CASSLVAVGSRLKNIQYF. The CDR3, as DNA: TGTGCCAGCAGCTTAGTGGCTGTCGGCAGTCGGCTTAAAAACATTCAGTACTTC. The full variable domain, completed using reference TRBV7-2 and TRBJ2-4, is GAGVSQSPSNKVTEKGKDVELRCDPISGHTALYWYRQSLGQGLEFLIYFQGNSAPDKSGLPSDRFSAERTGGSVSTLTIQRTQQEDSAVYLCASSLVAVGSRLKNIQYFGAGTRLSVL.

This clonotype has a handful of counts. V usage is TRBV7-6 and J usage is TRBJ2-5, with D uncertain. Germline V lookup: CDR1 SGHVS, CDR2 FNYEAQ. V was trimmed by 5 bases and J by 5 bases, leaving 12 bases between them. The CDR3 has 13 residues. CDR3 sequence (DNA): TGTGCCAGCAGCCCAGACCTAGGCGAGACCCAGTACTTC. Protein sequence: CASSPDLGETQYF. The whole variable domain, remainder taken from reference TRBV7-6 and TRBJ2-5, is GAGVSQSPRYKVTKRGQDVALRCDPISGHVSLYWYRQALGQGPEFLTYFNYEAQQDKSGLPNDRFSAERPEGSISTLTIQRTEQRDSAMYRCASSPDLGETQYFGPGTRLLVL.

Turning to this clonotype: A read error is possible here, since a much larger clone lies one base away. V gene TRBV7-6 combines with J gene TRBJ2-5; 7 bases align to TRBD1. The better agreement between TRBJ2-1 and the DNA end casts doubt on the J call. The CDR3 runs 16 residues. CDR1 and CDR2 from the germline V gene are SGHVS and FNYEAQ. CDR3 in amino acids: CASSHRMTGNQETQFF. The CDR3 region has the DNA TGTGCCAGCAGCCACCGGATGACAGGGAACCAAGAGACCCAGTTCTTC.

This clonotype was seen a handful of times. J is TRBJ2-5 and V is TRBV28; D unresolved. Germline loops: CDR1 MDHEN, CDR2 SYDVKM. Trimming took 2 bases from V and 2 from J, leaving 9 bases between them. This CDR3 comprises 14 residues. CDR3 sequence: CASSLMGFQETQYF. Written as DNA, the CDR3 is TGTGCCAGCAGTTTAATGGGTTTTCAAGAGACCCAGTACTTC.

The table lists this clonotype with a few counts. The chain employs TRBV19 and TRBJ1-1, with 9 nucleotides matching TRBD1. The CDR3 totals 15 residues. From germline, CDR1 is LNHDA and CDR2 SQIVND (reference sequence). The J segment lost 1 base and the V segment lost 5 bases, leaving 5 bases of the junction unmatched. The CDR3 sequence: CASSSATGGNTEAFF. DNA for the CDR3: TGTGCCAGTAGTTCAGCGACAGGGGGGAACACTGAAGCTTTCTTT.

This clonotype appeared many times. The CDR3 sequence is CASSRAIDEKLFF. CDR3 in DNA: TGTGCCAGCAGCCGAGCGATTGACGAAAAACTGTTTTTT. The V gene is TRBV7-2, the J gene TRBJ1-4; D not resolved. Per germline, CDR1 SGHTA and CDR2 FQGNSA. Trimming shortened V by 5 bases and J by 8 bases, and 12 bases separated the two germline ends. The CDR3 is 13 amino acids.

This clonotype was observed at least ten times. The V gene is TRBV20-1, the J gene TRBJ2-7, with 7 positions matching TRBD2. The germline CDR1 and CDR2 sequences are DFQATT and SNEGSKA (reference sequence). The CDR3 runs 13 residues. V lost 3 bases, J lost 2 bases, and 4 bases stayed unmatched. The CDR3 sequence is CSARGGLAYEQYF. In DNA form, the CDR3 reads TGCAGTGCTAGGGGTGGACTAGCCTACGAGCAGTACTTC.

This clonotype has more than one count but fewer than ten. The genes are TRBV28 and TRBJ2-7, with 10 bases that match TRBD2. The CDR3 contains 16 residues. V shed 6 bases and J 4 bases; nucleotides not matched to a gene: 12. The germline V gene has CDR1 MDHEN and CDR2 SYDVKM. In DNA, the CDR3 is TGTGCCAGCAGGGTAGCGGGAGGCCACCGTTCTTACGAGCAGTACTTC. It yields the protein CASRVAGGHRSYEQYF.

Only a few counts were recorded for this clonotype. This chain connects TRBV11-3 to TRBJ1-1, with a weak D call TRBD1 (5 bases). Trimming removed 1 base from V and 6 bases from J, with 6 bases in between. CDR3 length: 12 amino acids. Germline V CDR1 and CDR2: SGHNT, YENEEA. The CDR3 spells CASSLAGPEAFF. Written as DNA, the CDR3 is TGTGCCAGCAGCTTAGCGGGACCTGAAGCTTTCTTT.

This chain joins TRBV5-6 and TRBJ1-1, with no clear D. Per germline, CDR1 SGHDT and CDR2 YYEEEE. The CDR3 has 12 residues. V was trimmed by 0 bases and J by 9 bases, leaving 9 bases between them. CDR3 in DNA: TGTGCCAGCAGCTTGGTGGCAGGCAAAGCTTTCTTT. It is translated as CASSLVAGKAFF.

The chain is built from TRBV28 and TRBJ2-7; TRBD2 matches at 13 bases. V lost 5 bases and J lost 0; bases outside the gene matches: 7. Germline V gives CDR1 MDHEN, CDR2 SYDVKM. This CDR3 is built from 17 residues. DNA of the CDR3: TGTGCCAGCAGTCCAAGACTAGCGGGAGGCTACTCCTACGAGCAGTACTTC. Amino acid sequence: CASSPRLAGGYSYEQYF.

CDR3 sequence reads: CASFRAGGNTGELFF. In DNA form, the CDR3 reads TGTGCTAGCTTCCGAGCGGGGGGGAACACCGGGGAGCTGTTTTTT. The chain carries TRBV12-5 and TRBJ2-2; the match to TRBD2 covers 9 bases. The V gene's germline CDR1 is LGHNT and CDR2 FRNRAP. The CDR3 runs 15 residues. Germline trimming cut 9 bases from V and 1 base from J; bases unmatched to any gene: 6. The full variable domain, its missing parts supplied by reference TRBV12-5 and TRBJ2-2, is DARVTQTPRHKVTEMGQEVTMRCQPILGHNTVFWYRQTMMQGLELLAYFRNRAPLDDSGMPKDRFSAEMPDATLATLKIQPSEPRDSAVYFCASFRAGGNTGELFFGEGSRLTVL.

This clonotype was seen a few times. V gene TRBV5-4 combines with J gene TRBJ2-1, with 11 bases fitting TRBD2. The ends lost 4 bases at V and 6 bases at J; junction bases unmatched: 9. In germline, CDR1 is SGHNT, CDR2 YYREEE (reference sequence). There are 16 residues in the CDR3. CDR3 in amino acids: CASSDQGSGRANEQFF. The CDR3, as DNA: TGTGCCAGCAGCGACCAGGGTAGCGGGAGGGCCAATGAGCAGTTCTTC.

This clonotype showed up just a few times. The chain employs TRBV7-2 and TRBJ1-5; D is uncertain. Trimming stripped 1 base from V and 1 base from J, with 14 bases between. CDR1 and CDR2 from the germline V gene are SGHTA and FQGNSA. This CDR3 comprises 17 residues. CDR3 protein: CASSLDAWGGSNQPQHF. CDR3 in DNA: TGTGCCAGCAGCTTAGATGCTTGGGGTGGCAGCAATCAGCCCCAGCATTTT.

The V and J genes are TRBV10-3 and TRBJ2-6; TRBD1 matches at 8 bases. This CDR3 region has 18 residues. Germline V CDR1 and CDR2: ENHRY, SYGVKD. V gave up 6 bases and J gave up 1 base; unmatched junction bases: 11. DNA for the CDR3: TGTGCCATCAGGGAGGACAGGGCGACCCCATCTGGGGCCAACGTCCTGACTTTC. Translating gives CAIREDRATPSGANVLTF.

The V and J genes are TRBV7-2 and TRBJ2-3; TRBD2 aligns across 11 bases. The CDR3 extends over 15 amino acids. V lost 7 bases, J lost 7 bases, and 10 bases stayed unmatched. Per the germline V gene, CDR1 is SGHTA and CDR2 is FQGNSA. The CDR3 sequence: CASNVAGGPGNTQYF. The CDR3 DNA follows: TGTGCCAGCAACGTAGCGGGAGGGCCTGGTAATACGCAGTATTTT.

The J gene is TRBJ1-2, the V gene TRBV7-2, with a tentative D call TRBD1 (5 bases). This CDR3 spans 13 amino acids. Between the trimmed V and J ends, which lost 0 bases and 8 bases, there was a span of 10 bases. Per germline, CDR1 SGHTA and CDR2 FQGNSA. The CDR3 nucleotides read TGTGCCAGCAGCTTAGCGTTGAGGGGCGGCTACACCTTC. Translating gives CASSLALRGGYTF.